This T cell receptor (beta chain) was sequenced in a study of OX40 agonist ivuxolimab in advanced cancers. Germline V gives CDR1 LNHDA, CDR2 SQIVND (reference sequence). Trimming shortened V by 5 bases and J by 0 bases, and 10 bases separated the two germline ends. CDR3 length: 15 residues. Repertoires were generated with immunoSEQ multiplex PCR, while TCRdb's copy carries only in-frame clones and drops some. The repertoire holds some 76,000 clones, with approximately 80% as singletons. The origin of this receptor is an adult with an advanced solid tumor such as melanoma, head and neck, liver or kidney cancer. The rearrangement joins TRBV19 to TRBJ1-4; no firm D call. The source material was CD4+ or CD8+ T cells sorted from blood, sampled in a trial of the OX40 agonist ivuxolimab. CDR3 nucleotide sequence: TGTGCCAGTAGTCGTCGCACAGCAACTAATGAAAAACTGTTTTTT. Its protein product is CASSRRTATNEKLFF.